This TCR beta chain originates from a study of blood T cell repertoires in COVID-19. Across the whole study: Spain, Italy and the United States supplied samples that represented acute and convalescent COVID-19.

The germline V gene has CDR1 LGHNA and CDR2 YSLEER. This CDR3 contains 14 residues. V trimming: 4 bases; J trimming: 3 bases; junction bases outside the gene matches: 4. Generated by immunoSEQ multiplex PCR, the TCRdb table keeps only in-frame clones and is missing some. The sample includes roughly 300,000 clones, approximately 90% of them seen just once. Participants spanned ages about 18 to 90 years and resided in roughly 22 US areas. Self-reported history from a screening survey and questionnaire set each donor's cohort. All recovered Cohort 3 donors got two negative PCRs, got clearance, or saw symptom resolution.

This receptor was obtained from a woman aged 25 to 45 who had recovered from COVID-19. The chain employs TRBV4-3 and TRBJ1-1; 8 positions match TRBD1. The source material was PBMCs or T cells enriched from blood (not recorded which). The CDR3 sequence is CASSPSRGHTEAFF. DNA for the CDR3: TGCGCCAGCAGCCCCAGCAGGGGGCACACTGAAGCTTTCTTT.